This paragraph reports one T cell receptor (beta chain). Its cognate antigen has yet to be identified. One base away there is no much larger clone; base qualities are not given. The data belong to a study of immune cell composition in non-small cell lung cancer (dated by TCRdb to the late 2010s). For the study in its entirety: Histologic subtype, mostly lung adenocarcinoma or squamous cell carcinoma, was determined with H&E together with p63, CK5, Napsin A and TTF-1 immunohistochemistry. Using Adaptive Biotechnologies, the researchers ran TCR-beta sequencing on 34 paired NSCLC tumour and non-adjacent lung specimens, along with about two dozen tumour-only specimens. Supplementary cohort #1 consisted of some eleven lung adenocarcinoma cases with paired tumour/lung TCR-beta sequencing and with TIL populations generated to assess tumour reactivity. Several tumour specimens with TCR-beta data were rare histological subtypes and were excluded from the subtype comparisons.

The paper as a whole reports these results and caveats: Nearly half of NSCLC cases had tumour-associated clones >0.5%, with 75% to 80% of squamous carcinomas showing such clones compared with 30% to 40% of adenocarcinomas. In over nine adenocarcinoma cases, a strong correlation was found between maximal tumour-associated clone frequency and TIL tumour reactivity, whereas no such correlation was found between overall clonality and TIL tumour reactivity. No significant correlation was found between smoking pack-years and tumour TCR-beta clonality. The reactivity cohort included only about ten cases, and whether tumour-reactive clones share sequences with the dominant in vivo tumour-associated clones was not shown.

TCR-beta CDR3 regions were amplified from genomic DNA by a two-step multiplex PCR, with the second step adding Illumina-compatible adaptors. TCR-beta immunosequencing was performed on an Illumina platform as a commercial immunoSEQ service. In the source study's methods: Repertoires were described by productive clonality and by Top 10 Clones, which is the percentage of T-cell templates coming from the ten most frequent sequences. Values of productive clonality ranged from 0 to 1, with a monoclonal population indicated by a value of 1. Tumour-associated clones were defined as sequences comprising at least 0.1% of tumour T-cell templates but absent from matched non-adjacent lung, identified via log10 scatter plots. Student's t-tests were used for two-group comparisons, ANOVA for comparisons across stages, and linear regression for relationships, with analyses done in GraphPad Prism7 and R. TCRdb holds this immuneACCESS table with in-frame rearrangements only. Some clones are missing; in checked studies, unresolved V genes explain under half, and the rest has no known cause. From that table come the V and J calls and clone size; the DNA was used to work out D and trimming. The sample data list about 4,800 clones, and more than 70% of these were observed just once. Jointly, the top ten make up 5.8% of the sample.

Normal lung samples came from the same patient and consisted of non-adjacent lung tissue collected as far from the tumour as possible, at a distance of at least 3 cm. Genomic DNA was extracted with the QIAamp DNA kit from frozen aliquots of unsorted single-cell suspensions. Tissues were received within 2 hours of resection and were immediately processed into single-cell suspensions. Tissue was broken up mechanically, digested enzymatically with DNase I, collagenase I and hyaluronidase for 30 to 35 minutes at 37 degrees C, and then filtered and RBC-lysed. The sequencing input was non-adjacent lung tissue. The source is a human donor with non-small cell lung cancer. Some clones in this sample may be carry-over from other donors' samples.

The nucleotides are TGTGCCAGCAGTGAAGCAGGGGTTCTTAACTATGGCTACACCTTC. This codes for CASSEAGVLNYGYTF. The chain is made from TRBV6-1 and TRBJ1-2; the D gene is perhaps TRBD1, on 5 matching bases. V drops 0 bases and J drops 1 base, leaving 9 bases in between. Measured from the cysteine to the phenylalanine, the CDR3 is 15 residues long. CDR3 DNA is the only sequence kept; it has 45 bases, read in frame from the first base. Based on the germline V gene, the CDR1 and CDR2 sequences are MNHNS and SASEGT.